The 25 T cell receptor beta chains reported below all come from one sample, sequenced in a study of T cell changes during pregnancy in multiple sclerosis. Profiled with immunoSEQ multiplex PCR; TCRdb holds only in-frame clones, not every one. The sample lists approximately 22,000 clones; around four fifths were seen once. The sequencing used CD8+ T cells from peripheral blood mononuclear cells, collected in the first trimester of pregnancy. All receptors derive from a female donor in good health, enrolled as a control in a pregnancy study.

In this sample, this clone turned up once. This chain connects TRBV27 to TRBJ1-1; D not resolved. The germline V gene has CDR1 MNHEY and CDR2 SMNVEV (reference sequence). Trimming left V 5 bases short and J 8 bases short, with 18 bases between. The CDR3 totals 14 residues. The CDR3 coding sequence is TGTGCCAGCAGTCCAGGACGTGGGCGGAGGGAAGCTTTCTTT. It specifies CASSPGRGRREAFF.

In its sample, this clone was seen once. The chain carries TRBV6-4 and TRBJ1-2, with TRBD1 matching 7 bases. The CDR3 covers 13 residues. CDR1 and CDR2 from the germline V gene are MRHNA and SNTAGT. V was clipped by 5 bases and J by 6 bases; unmatched bases: 6. The CDR3 nucleotides are TGTGCCAGCAGTCCAACAGGGGACAATGGCTACACCTTC. As protein: CASSPTGDNGYTF.

The CDR3 here is CASSYRSSGMNTGELFF. In DNA, the CDR3 is TGTGCCAGCAGTTATCGCAGTAGCGGGATGAACACCGGGGAGCTGTTTTTT. The chain recombines TRBV28 with TRBJ2-2; TRBD2 agrees at 8 bases. The ends lost 4 bases at V and 1 base at J; junction bases unmatched: 8. Germline CDR1 MDHEN, CDR2 SYDVKM. This CDR3 has 17 amino acids.

The V gene is TRBV7-9, the J gene TRBJ1-5, with TRBD1 matching 9 bases. Looked up from germline, CDR1 is SEHNR and CDR2 is FQNEAQ (reference sequence). CDR3 length equals 16 residues. Germline trimming cut 3 bases from V and 3 bases from J; bases unmatched to any gene: 6. CDR3 loop: CASSFTGTGINQPQHF. The CDR3 DNA is TGTGCCAGCAGCTTTACCGGGACAGGGATCAATCAGCCCCAGCATTTT.

The rearrangement links TRBV5-1 to TRBJ2-7, with TRBD1 as a possible D gene (7 bases). Germline V lookup: CDR1 SGHRS, CDR2 YFSETQ. V was pared by 4 bases and J by 4 bases, with 18 bases between. CDR3 size: 15 residues. CDR3 in DNA: TGCGCCAGCAGCCCCCGGCAGGGGGAGGTTTACGAGCAGTACTTC. It is translated as CASSPRQGEVYEQYF.

The chain carries TRBV4-3 and TRBJ2-3, with a weak D call TRBD2 (6 bases). CDR3 length equals 16 residues. V was trimmed by 0 bases and J by 1 base, leaving 11 bases between them. In germline, CDR1 is LGHNA, CDR2 YSLEER. The CDR3 here is CASSQDWRAGTDTQYF. As DNA, the CDR3 is TGCGCCAGCAGCCAAGATTGGAGGGCCGGCACAGATACGCAGTATTTT.

This clone was detected only a few times. The V gene is TRBV19, the J gene TRBJ2-7; 9 bases are shared with TRBD1. CDR3 length equals 15 residues. The germline V gene has CDR1 LNHDA and CDR2 SQIVND (reference sequence). V lost 9 bases, J lost 3 bases, and 12 bases stayed unmatched. The CDR3 nucleotides read TGTGCCAGAACCCGTTGGGACAGGGCGATCTACGAGCAGTACTTC. It codes for CARTRWDRAIYEQYF.

The chain joins TRBV11-2 to TRBJ2-7, with 8 nucleotides matching TRBD2. The trim removed 0 bases at V and 4 bases at J, leaving 5 bases unmatched. CDR1 and CDR2 from the germline V gene are SGHAT and FQNNGV. The CDR3 runs to 15 residues. This CDR3 reads CASSLEAGGGYEQYF. The CDR3 DNA is TGTGCCAGCAGCTTAGAGGCGGGAGGCGGGTACGAGCAGTACTTC. Full variable domain (missing parts from reference TRBV11-2 and TRBJ2-7): EAGVAQSPRYKIIEKRQSVAFWCNPISGHATLYWYQQILGQGPKLLIQFQNNGVVDDSQLPKDRFSAERLKGVDSTLKIQPAKLEDSAVYLCASSLEAGGGYEQYFGPGTRLTVT.

This CDR3 is CATSRDRAGGPADTQYF. In DNA, the CDR3 is TGTGCCACCAGCAGAGATAGGGCGGGGGGGCCCGCAGATACGCAGTATTTT. This chain uses TRBV15 with TRBJ2-3, with TRBD2 matching 9 bases. This CDR3 spans 17 amino acids. Losses at the gene ends were 0 bases for V and 4 bases for J; bases not matched to a gene: 8. Germline lookup yields CDR1 LNHNV and CDR2 YYDKDF (reference sequence).

The chain carries TRBV7-9 and TRBJ2-7; D is ambiguous. V gave up 4 bases and J gave up 0 bases, with 16 bases separating them. CDR1 SEHNR and CDR2 FQNEAQ come from the germline V gene (reference sequence). The CDR3 extends over 16 amino acids. The CDR3 DNA sequence: TGTGCCAGCAGCTCACACCCCGGAGCCCTCTCCTACGAGCAGTACTTC. Its protein is CASSSHPGALSYEQYF.

Comment on this clone: Relative to the germline gene, one junction end is altered; a read error may explain this. The CDR3 protein is CASSELAGAEETQYF. Here the CDR3 DNA reads TGTGCCAGCAGTGAACTAGCGGGGGCCGAAGAGACCCAGTACTTC. V gene TRBV10-3 combines with J gene TRBJ2-5; TRBD2 agrees at 11 bases. This CDR3 is built from 15 residues. Germline-derived CDR1 and CDR2 are ENHRY and SYGVKD.

This clone was picked up one time. The chain combines TRBV5-1 with TRBJ1-2, with D possibly matching TRBD1 (6 bases). The germline V gene has CDR1 SGHRS and CDR2 YFSETQ. CDR3 length: 17 amino acids. Trimming removed 4 bases from V and 4 bases from J, with 23 bases in between. CDR3 loop: CASSTSGGDKPFYGYTF. CDR3 DNA: TGCGCCAGCAGCACCTCCGGTGGGGACAAACCTTTCTATGGCTACACCTTC.

CDR3: CSVKSGEPGEQYF. The DNA for the CDR3 is TGCAGCGTGAAGTCAGGGGAGCCGGGCGAGCAGTACTTC. The rearrangement links TRBV29-1 to TRBJ2-7; D possibly corresponds to TRBD1 (6 bases). Germline loops: CDR1 SQVTM, CDR2 ANQGSEA. This CDR3 comprises 13 residues. Trimming removed 6 bases from V and 6 bases from J, with 18 bases in between.

V and J are TRBV16 and TRBJ2-3, with D possibly being TRBD1 (5 bases). The CDR3 consists of 16 residues. CDR1 KGHSY and CDR2 FQNENV come from the germline V gene. V lost 0 bases and J lost 3, with 13 bases in between. CDR3 residues: CASSQSIQGGTDTQYF. The CDR3 DNA reads TGTGCCAGCAGCCAATCGATCCAGGGTGGGACAGATACGCAGTATTTT.

The rearrangement uses TRBV5-6 and TRBJ2-5; a possible D gene is TRBD2 (6 bases). CDR3 size: 13 residues. V was clipped by 5 bases and J by 11 bases, with 19 bases between them. Germline assignment: CDR1 SGHDT and CDR2 YYEEEE. The DNA for the CDR3 is TGTGCCAGCAGGTCTGTTCTATCGGGGGAGCAGTACTTC. Residues: CASRSVLSGEQYF. The full variable domain, with the rest looked up from reference TRBV5-6 and TRBJ2-5, is DAGVTQSPTHLIKTRGQQVTLRCSPKSGHDTVSWYQQALGQGPQFIFQYYEEEERQRGNFPDRFSGHQFPNYSSELNVNALLLGDSALYLCASRSVLSGEQYFGPGTRLLVL.

The chain recombines TRBV7-9 with TRBJ2-7, with 7 bases identical to TRBD1. Germline V CDR1 and CDR2: SEHNR, FQNEAQ (reference sequence). CDR3 length: 16 amino acids. Trimming cost V 5 bases and J 7 bases; bases outside gene matches: 17. CDR3 coding DNA: TGTGCCAGCAGCCCAAGAAGACAGGGCAACCCACAAGAGCAGTACTTC. It yields the protein CASSPRRQGNPQEQYF.

This chain connects TRBV5-1 to TRBJ2-2, with D tentatively TRBD1 (6 bases). Looked up from germline, CDR1 is SGHRS and CDR2 is YFSETQ. V lost 8 bases and J 6 bases, leaving 20 bases between the germline ends. The CDR3 extends over 15 amino acids. The DNA for the CDR3 is TGCGCCAGTTCCACAGGGCAGGGGCGGGCCGGGGAGCTGTTTTTT. Translation: CASSTGQGRAGELFF. Looking up the rest from reference TRBV5-1 and TRBJ2-2 gives the full variable domain: KAGVTQTPRYLIKTRGQQVTLSCSPISGHRSVSWYQQTPGQGLQFLFEYFSETQRNKGNFPGRFSGRQFSNSRSEMNVSTLELGDSALYLCASSTGQGRAGELFFGEGSRLTVL.

The V and J genes are TRBV29-1 and TRBJ2-1; a weak D match, TRBD1 (6 bases). The length of the CDR3 is 14 residues. CDR1 and CDR2 from the germline V gene are SQVTM and ANQGSEA. The V and J ends lost 3 bases and 2 bases respectively, with 11 bases between them. CDR3 in amino acids: CSVDGDTTYNEQFF. In nucleotides, the CDR3 is TGCAGCGTTGACGGGGACACCACCTACAATGAGCAGTTCTTC.

This chain connects TRBV6-1 to TRBJ2-3, with D tentatively TRBD2 (7 bases). The V end was cut by 7 bases, the J end by 4 bases, with 18 bases between. From germline, CDR1 is MNHNS and CDR2 SASEGT. CDR3 size: 15 residues. The CDR3 sequence is CASTEDGGRPDTQYF. The CDR3 DNA follows: TGTGCCAGCACCGAGGACGGGGGGCGCCCAGATACGCAGTATTTT.

This clone was found a few times. The genes are TRBV27 and TRBJ2-7; TRBD1 matches at 7 bases. The CDR3 sequence is 13 residues long. V was pared by 5 bases and J by 6 bases, with 7 bases of the junction left unmatched. Germline values: CDR1 MNHEY, CDR2 SMNVEV (reference sequence). CDR3 coding DNA: TGTGCCAGCAGTCCGAGACAGGGCGGCGAGCAGTACTTC. Translated, it gives CASSPRQGGEQYF.

This clone was counted between two and nine times. The rearrangement uses TRBV7-9 and TRBJ2-5; the D gene is possibly TRBD1 (5 bases). Trimming took 3 bases from V and 4 from J, leaving 15 bases between them. CDR1 SEHNR and CDR2 FQNEAQ come from the germline V gene (reference sequence). The CDR3 is 15 amino acids. CDR3 sequence (DNA): TGTGCCAGCAGCTTCGTAGCAGGGTGGGGAGAGACCCAGTACTTC. Translating gives CASSFVAGWGETQYF.

The CDR3 nucleotides read TGTGCCAGCAGTTCCCCCAGGGGGTGGGTGGAAGCTTTCTTT. Translating gives CASSSPRGWVEAFF. The chain combines TRBV28 with TRBJ1-1; 7 bases line up with TRBD1. The CDR3 sequence is 14 residues long. The ends lost 4 bases at V and 8 bases at J; junction bases unmatched: 10. Germline V gives CDR1 MDHEN, CDR2 SYDVKM.

V usage is TRBV19 and J usage is TRBJ2-7; a weak D match, TRBD1 (5 bases). V lost 4 bases and J lost 2, with 12 bases in between. This CDR3 contains 14 residues. Germline CDR1 is LNHDA and CDR2 is SQIVND (reference sequence). This CDR3 is CASSTRQTPYEQYF. DNA of the CDR3: TGTGCCAGTAGTACCCGACAGACCCCCTACGAGCAGTACTTC.

V and J are TRBV5-5 and TRBJ2-7; D not certain. CDR1 SGHKS and CDR2 YYEKEE come from the germline V gene (reference sequence). This CDR3 comprises 14 residues. Trimming removed 2 bases from V and 4 bases from J, with 13 bases in between. CDR3: CASSFPLVRYEQYF. The CDR3 nucleotides read TGTGCCAGCAGCTTCCCCTTAGTGCGGTACGAGCAGTACTTC.

This clone has only a few counts. V is TRBV10-2 and J is TRBJ1-1; 8 nucleotides align to TRBD1. This CDR3 comprises 12 residues. V was clipped by 7 bases and J by 5 bases; unmatched bases: 3. Per the germline V gene, CDR1 is WSHSY and CDR2 is SAAADI. CDR3 coding DNA: TGCGCCAGCACAACAGGGGGAACTGAAGCTTTCTTT. Its protein product is CASTTGGTEAFF.